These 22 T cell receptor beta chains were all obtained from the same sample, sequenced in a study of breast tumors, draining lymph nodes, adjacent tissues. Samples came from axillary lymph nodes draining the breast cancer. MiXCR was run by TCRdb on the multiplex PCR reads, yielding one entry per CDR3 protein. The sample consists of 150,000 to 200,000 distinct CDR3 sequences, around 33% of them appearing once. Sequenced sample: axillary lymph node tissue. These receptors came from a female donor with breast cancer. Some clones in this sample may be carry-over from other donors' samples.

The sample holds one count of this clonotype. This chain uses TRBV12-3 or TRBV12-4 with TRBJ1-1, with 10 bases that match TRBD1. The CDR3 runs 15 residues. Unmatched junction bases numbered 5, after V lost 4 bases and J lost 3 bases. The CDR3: CASSSTGGGDTEAFF. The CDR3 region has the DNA TGTGCCAGCAGTTCGACAGGGGGCGGGGACACTGAAGCTTTCTTT.

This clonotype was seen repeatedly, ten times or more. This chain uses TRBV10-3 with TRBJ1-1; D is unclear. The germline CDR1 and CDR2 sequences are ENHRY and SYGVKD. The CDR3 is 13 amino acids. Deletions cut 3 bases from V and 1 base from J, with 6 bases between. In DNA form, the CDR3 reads TGTGCCATCAGTGACCTCGCGAACACTGAAGCTTTCTTT. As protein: CAISDLANTEAFF.

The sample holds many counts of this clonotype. The CDR3 spells CASSSPGVNGYTF. The CDR3, as DNA: TGTGCCAGCAGTTCTCCAGGGGTGAATGGCTACACCTTC. V and J are TRBV27 and TRBJ1-2, with TRBD1 as a possible D gene (6 bases). The CDR3 length is 13 residues. V was pared by 4 bases and J by 6 bases, with 12 bases between. The germline V gene encodes CDR1 MNHEY and CDR2 SMNVEV (reference sequence).

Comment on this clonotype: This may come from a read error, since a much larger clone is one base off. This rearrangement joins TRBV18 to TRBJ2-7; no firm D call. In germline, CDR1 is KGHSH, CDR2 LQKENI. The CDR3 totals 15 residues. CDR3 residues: CACSPRKERVNEQYF. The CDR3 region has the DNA TGTGCCTGCTCACCACGAAAGGAAAGGGTGAACGAGCAGTACTTC. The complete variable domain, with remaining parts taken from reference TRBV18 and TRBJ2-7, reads NAGVMQNPRHLVRRRGQEARLRCSPMKGHSHVYWYRQLPEEGLKFMVYLQKENIIDESGMPKERFSAEFPKEGPSILRIQQVVRGDSAAYFCACSPRKERVNEQYFGPGTRLTVT.

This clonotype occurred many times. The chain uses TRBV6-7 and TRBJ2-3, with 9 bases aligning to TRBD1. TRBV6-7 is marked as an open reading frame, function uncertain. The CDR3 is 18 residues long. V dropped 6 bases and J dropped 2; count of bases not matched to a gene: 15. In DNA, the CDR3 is TGTGCCAGCAGCGGGACAGGGAGAGTAGGTGCTAACACAGATACGCAGTATTTT. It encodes CASSGTGRVGANTDTQYF.

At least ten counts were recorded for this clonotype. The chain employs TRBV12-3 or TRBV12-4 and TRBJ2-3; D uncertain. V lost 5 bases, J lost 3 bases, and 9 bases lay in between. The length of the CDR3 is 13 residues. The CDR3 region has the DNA TGTGCCAGCAGTCCGCTGAGGACAGATACGCAGTATTTT. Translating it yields CASSPLRTDTQYF.

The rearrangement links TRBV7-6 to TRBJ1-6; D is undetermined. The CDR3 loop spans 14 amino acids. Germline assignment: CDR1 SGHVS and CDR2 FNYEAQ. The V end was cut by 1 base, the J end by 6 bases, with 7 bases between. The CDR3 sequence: CASSLDSSNSPLHF. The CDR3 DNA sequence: TGTGCCAGCAGCTTAGACAGTTCTAATTCACCCCTCCACTTT.

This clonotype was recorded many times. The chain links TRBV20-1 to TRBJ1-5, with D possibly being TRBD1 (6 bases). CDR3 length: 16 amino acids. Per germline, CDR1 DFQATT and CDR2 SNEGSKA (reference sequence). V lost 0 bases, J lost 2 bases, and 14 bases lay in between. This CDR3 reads CSAREETGYGNQPQHF. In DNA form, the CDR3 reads TGCAGTGCTAGAGAGGAAACAGGGTATGGCAATCAGCCCCAGCATTTT.

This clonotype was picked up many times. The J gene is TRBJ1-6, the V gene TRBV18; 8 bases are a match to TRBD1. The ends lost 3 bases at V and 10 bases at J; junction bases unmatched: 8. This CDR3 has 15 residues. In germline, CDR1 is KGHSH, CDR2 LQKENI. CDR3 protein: CASSPAGGKPSPLHF. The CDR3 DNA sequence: TGTGCCAGCTCACCCGCAGGGGGCAAACCCTCACCCCTCCACTTT.

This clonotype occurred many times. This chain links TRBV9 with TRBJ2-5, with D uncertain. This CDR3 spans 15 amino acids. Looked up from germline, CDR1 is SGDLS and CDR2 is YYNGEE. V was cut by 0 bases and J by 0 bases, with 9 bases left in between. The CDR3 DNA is TGTGCCAGCAGCGTAGCTGAGGCGTACCAAGAGACCCAGTACTTC. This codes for CASSVAEAYQETQYF.

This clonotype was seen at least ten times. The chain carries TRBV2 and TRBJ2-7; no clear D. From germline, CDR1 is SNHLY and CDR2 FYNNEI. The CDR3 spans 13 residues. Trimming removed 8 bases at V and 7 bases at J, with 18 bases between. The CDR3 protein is CASSVTDLREQYF. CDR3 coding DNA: TGTGCCAGCTCCGTGACGGATCTACGAGAGCAGTACTTC.

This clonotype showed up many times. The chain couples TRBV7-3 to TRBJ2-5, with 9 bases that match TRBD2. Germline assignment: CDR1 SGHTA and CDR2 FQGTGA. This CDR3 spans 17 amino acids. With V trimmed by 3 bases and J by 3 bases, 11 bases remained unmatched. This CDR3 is CASSLGGGAGGKETQYF. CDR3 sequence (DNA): TGTGCCAGCAGCTTGGGCGGGGGGGCAGGAGGAAAAGAGACCCAGTACTTC.

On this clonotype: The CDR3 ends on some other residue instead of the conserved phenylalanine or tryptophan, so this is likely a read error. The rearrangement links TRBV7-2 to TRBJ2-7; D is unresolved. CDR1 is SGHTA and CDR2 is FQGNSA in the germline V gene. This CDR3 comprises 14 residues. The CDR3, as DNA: TGTGCCATCAGCTTAGCATACAGTCCCCACGAGCAGTACCTC. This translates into CAISLAYSPHEQYL.

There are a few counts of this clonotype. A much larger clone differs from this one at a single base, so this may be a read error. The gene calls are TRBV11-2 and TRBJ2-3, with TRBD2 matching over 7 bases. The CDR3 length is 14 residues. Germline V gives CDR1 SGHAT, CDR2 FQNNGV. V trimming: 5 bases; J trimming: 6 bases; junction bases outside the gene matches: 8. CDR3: CASSQGGGADTQYF. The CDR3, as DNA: TGTGCCAGCAGCCAAGGCGGGGGAGCGGATACGCAGTATTTT.

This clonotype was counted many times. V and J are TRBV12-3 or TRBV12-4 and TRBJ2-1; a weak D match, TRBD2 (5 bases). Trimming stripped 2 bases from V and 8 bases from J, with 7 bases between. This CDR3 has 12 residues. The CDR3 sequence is CASSLTGDEQFF. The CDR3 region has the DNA TGTGCCAGCAGTTTAACCGGGGATGAGCAGTTCTTC.

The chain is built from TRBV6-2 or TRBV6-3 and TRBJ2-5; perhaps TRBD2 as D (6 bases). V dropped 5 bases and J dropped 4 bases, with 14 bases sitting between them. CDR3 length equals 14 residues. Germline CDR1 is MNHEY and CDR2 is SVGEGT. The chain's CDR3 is CASSHLVGGETQYF. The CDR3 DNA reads TGTGCCAGCAGTCACCTGGTCGGGGGAGAGACCCAGTACTTC.

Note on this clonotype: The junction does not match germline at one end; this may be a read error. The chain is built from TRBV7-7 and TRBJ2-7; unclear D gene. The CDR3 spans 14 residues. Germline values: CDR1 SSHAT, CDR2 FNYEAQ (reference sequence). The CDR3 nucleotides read TGTGCTAGCAGCTCAGCCGACGGTGGCTACGAGCAGTACTTC. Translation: CASSSADGGYEQYF.

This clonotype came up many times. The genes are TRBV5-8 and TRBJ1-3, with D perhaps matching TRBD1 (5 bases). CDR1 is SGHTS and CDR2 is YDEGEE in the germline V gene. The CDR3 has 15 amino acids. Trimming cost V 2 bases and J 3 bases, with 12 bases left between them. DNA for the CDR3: TGTGCCAGCAGCTTAGACAGCCGATATGGAAACACCATATATTTT. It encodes CASSLDSRYGNTIYF.

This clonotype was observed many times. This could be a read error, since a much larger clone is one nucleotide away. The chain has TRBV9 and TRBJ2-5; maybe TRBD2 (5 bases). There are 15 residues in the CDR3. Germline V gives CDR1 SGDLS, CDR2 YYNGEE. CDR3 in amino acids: CASSVDGVHSETPYF. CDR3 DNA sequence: TGTGCCAGCAGCGTAGACGGGGTCCATTCCGAGACCCCGTACTTC.

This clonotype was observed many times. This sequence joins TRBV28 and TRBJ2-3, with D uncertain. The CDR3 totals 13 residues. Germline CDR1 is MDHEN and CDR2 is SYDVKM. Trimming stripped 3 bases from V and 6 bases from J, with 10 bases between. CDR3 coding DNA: TGTGCCAGCAGTTTCAGGTCCGGGGATACGCAGTATTTT. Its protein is CASSFRSGDTQYF.

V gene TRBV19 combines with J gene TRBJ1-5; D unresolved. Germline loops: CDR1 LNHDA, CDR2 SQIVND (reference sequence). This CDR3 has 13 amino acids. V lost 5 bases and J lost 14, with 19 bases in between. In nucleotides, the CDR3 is TGTGCCAGTAGTGCCGGAAGAGATCTTTACGAGCATTTT. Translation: CASSAGRDLYEHF. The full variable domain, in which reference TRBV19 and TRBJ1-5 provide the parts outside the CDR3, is DGGITQSPKYLFRKEGQNVTLSCEQNLNHDAMYWYRQDPGQGLRLIYYSQIVNDFQKGDIAEGYSVSREKKESFPLTVTSAQKNPTAFYLCASSAGRDLYEHFGDGTRLSIL.

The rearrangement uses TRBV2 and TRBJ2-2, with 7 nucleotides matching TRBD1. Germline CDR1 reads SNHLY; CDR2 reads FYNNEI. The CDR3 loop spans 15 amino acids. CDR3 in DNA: TGTGTCAGAGGAACCGGGACAGCGAACACCGGGGAGCTGTTTTTT. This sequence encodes CVRGTGTANTGELFF.